One TCR beta chain is described in this entry. What antigen it recognizes has not been identified. One base away there is no much larger clone; base qualities are not given. For CDR1 and CDR2, the germline V gene lists MGHDK and SYGVNS. The V and J ends are trimmed by 3 bases and 1 base, leaving 3 bases between them. Spanning cysteine to phenylalanine, the CDR3 consists of 12 amino acids. CDR3 DNA only is kept here, 36 bases in frame from base 1. The immunoSEQ Assay, a bias-controlled multiplex PCR, was used to amplify TCRbeta CDR3 regions from genomic DNA. For the original study's pipeline: Within the assay, amplification of reference gene primers was used to estimate how many nucleated cells each sample contained. To quantify the absolute abundance of each unique TCRbeta CDR3 rearrangement, sequence reads were collapsed and filtered. For each sample, productive Simpson clonality was calculated by taking the square root of Simpson's diversity index across productive rearrangements. What TCRdb holds here is the immuneACCESS table cut down to in-frame rearrangements. Part of the clones is not present; checked against another copy, under half of the missing clones reflect an unresolved V gene, and the others are unexplained. V and J calls plus clone size are reproduced from that table; the DNA served to infer D and trimming. This sample has 120,000 to 150,000 clones in its table, and roughly 89% of those were observed once. Of the sample, nearly 0.95% falls within the top ten clones.

The sample is drawn from a study of blood T cell repertoires in COVID-19 (dated by TCRdb to 2018 to 2021). Regarding the research as a whole: Samples from collaborators originated in the United States, Italy and Spain and spanned both the acute and convalescent phases of COVID-19. Samples came from the ongoing ImmuneRACE study (first 160 participants) plus 1,254 subjects from 6 global collaborators. Sample metadata almost always included a de-identified subject ID, COVID-19 status, age in years and sex. The prospective study material was composed of cDNA or gDNA derived from T cells, B-cell-depleted T cells, or PBMCs. A freely available public database, intended as a resource for researchers studying the immune response to SARS-CoV-2, is where the repertoires were released. HLA class I and class II types, where available, came from metadata supplied by the sample provider rather than from assay-based typing. Subjects who had been exposed to COVID-19, were actively infected with it, or had recovered from it provided the deeply sampled blood TCRbeta repertoires that made up the dataset. Overall study results and their limits: The amount of clinical and demographic metadata varied by source and participant and was provided uncurated.

The collaborating institutions used their own protocols to collect whole blood in K2EDTA tubes. For TCRbeta analysis, collaborators shipped samples as frozen whole blood, isolated PBMCs, or DNA extracted from either of those sample types. This clonotype was sampled from a woman aged 45 to 65 with acute or convalescent COVID-19. The rearrangement joined TRBV25-1 to TRBJ1-2; no D segment can be confidently identified. The sample was peripheral blood. Read as DNA, the sequence is TGTGCCAGCAGTGATAATAACTATGGCTACACCTTC. Its protein product is CASSDNNYGYTF.